These T cell receptor beta chains were read from a single sample in a study of CD8+CD57+ T cells in acquired aplastic anemia. TCRdb analysed the reads with MiXCR anew, one entry per CDR3 protein. The data contain 200,000 to 250,000 distinct CDR3 sequences, under 50% of them singletons. Sequencing was done on a sample of sorted CD4+, CD8+, or CD8+CD57+ T cells (not recorded which) from PBMCs. The origin of the receptors is a human donor with aplastic anemia. Both conserved end residues are part of each CDR3. Each record gives: J gene, V gene, D gene, clone size, CDR3 DNA, CDR3 protein. The D gene is left open where the match is weak. Not every row has a clone size; where given, it reads once, few, many or a size class.

TRBJ2-5 | TRBV29-1 | . | . | TGCAGCGTTAGGGGAAGAGAGACCCAGTACTTC | CSVRGRETQYF
TRBJ1-2 | TRBV5-6 | . | . | TGTGCCAGCAGCTACGGGACTCGTCATGGCTACACCTTC | CASSYGTRHGYTF
TRBJ1-5 | TRBV7-9 | TRBD1 | many | TGTGCCAGCAGCGGACAGGGACGCAATCAGCCCCAGCATTTT | CASSGQGRNQPQHF
TRBJ2-5 | TRBV20-1 | . | . | TGCAGTGCTAGATGGGCTCAGGAGACCCAGTACTTC | CSARWAQETQYF
TRBJ2-1 | TRBV7-2 | TRBD2 | many | TGTGCCAGCAGCTCAACTCTAGCGGGGGGATCGGTTGAGCAGTTCTTC | CASSSTLAGGSVEQFF
TRBJ1-5 | TRBV19 | . | many | TGTGCCAGTAGTATACAGGGGATGAGCAATCAGCCCCAGCATTTT | CASSIQGMSNQPQHF
TRBJ1-6 | TRBV9 | . | . | TGTGCCAGCAGCGTAGGCAGGGGTGCTTCACCCCTCCACTTT | CASSVGRGASPLHF
TRBJ2-7 | TRBV5-4 | . | . | TGTGCCAGCAGCTTGGGGGGGGACATCTCCTACGAGCAGTACTTC | CASSLGGDISYEQYF
TRBJ2-7 | TRBV27 | TRBD1 | few | TGTGCCAGCAGTTTCCCCACCCGGGACAGGGGTCTCTACGAGCAGTACTTC | CASSFPTRDRGLYEQYF
TRBJ1-1 | TRBV10-3 | . | . | TGTGCCATCAGTGAGCTTTCCTCGAACACTGAAGCTTTCTTT | CAISELSSNTEAFF
TRBJ2-7 | TRBV15 | . | . | TGTGCCACCAGCAGGACAAACAAACCGGGACCCGCCGGCGAGCAGTACTTC | CATSRTNKPGPAGEQYF
TRBJ1-4 | TRBV12-3/TRBV12-4 | . | . | TGTGCCAGCAGTTTAGCGCCCCTGGACCAGGGCAATGAAAAACTGTTTTTT | CASSLAPLDQGNEKLFF
TRBJ2-5 | TRBV15 | . | . | TGTGCCACCAGCAGAGCAGTACAAGAGACCCAGTACTTC | CATSRAVQETQYF
TRBJ1-1 | TRBV15 | . | . | TGTGCCACCAGCAGAGATAATGGGGACACTGAAGCTTTCTTT | CATSRDNGDTEAFF
TRBJ2-3 | TRBV11-2 | TRBD2 | many | TGTGCCAGCAGCCCCAGGCGGGGGGGCACAGATACGCAGTATTTT | CASSPRRGGTDTQYF
TRBJ1-5 | TRBV6-5 | TRBD1 | few | TGTGCCAGCAGACCTACTCGACAGGGACGCGAGCCCCAGCATTTT | CASRPTRQGREPQHF
TRBJ1-4 | TRBV14 | . | . | TGTGCCAGCAGCCCGTCGGTGGGAGGGGACGGGGAAAAACTGTTTTTT | CASSPSVGGDGEKLFF
TRBJ2-1 | TRBV9 | . | . | TGTGCCAGCAGCGTAGAGACTTCTTTCGATGAGCAGTTCTTC | CASSVETSFDEQFF
TRBJ1-3 | TRBV5-1 | TRBD1 | once | TGCGCCAGCAGCTCGGGGATTGACTCGGACAGGGAAGTAAATGGAAACACCATATATTTT | CASSSGIDSDREVNGNTIYF
TRBJ1-1 | TRBV18 | TRBD1 | . | TGTGCCAGCTCACCCTCGTTAGACAGGGGGGTTTGGAACACTGAAGCTTTCTTT | CASSPSLDRGVWNTEAFF
TRBJ2-7 | TRBV9 | . | . | TGTGCCAGCAGCGTAGACCCAGGGCGCGAGCAGTACTTC | CASSVDPGREQYF
TRBJ1-6 | TRBV20-1 | . | many | TGCAGTGCTAGAGGGGGGCCTCGTAATTCACCCCTCCACTTT | CSARGGPRNSPLHF